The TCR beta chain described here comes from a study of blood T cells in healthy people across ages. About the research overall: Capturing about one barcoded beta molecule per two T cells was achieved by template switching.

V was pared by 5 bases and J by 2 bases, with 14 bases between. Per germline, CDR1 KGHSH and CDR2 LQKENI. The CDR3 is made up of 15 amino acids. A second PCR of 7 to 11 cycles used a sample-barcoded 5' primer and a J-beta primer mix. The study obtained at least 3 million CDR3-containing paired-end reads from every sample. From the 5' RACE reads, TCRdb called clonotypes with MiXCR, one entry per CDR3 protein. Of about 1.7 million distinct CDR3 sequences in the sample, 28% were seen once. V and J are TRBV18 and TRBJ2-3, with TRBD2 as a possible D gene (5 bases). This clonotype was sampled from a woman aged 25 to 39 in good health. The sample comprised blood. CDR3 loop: CASSGLPKPTDTQYF. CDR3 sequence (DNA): TGTGCCAGCTCAGGACTCCCAAAACCCACAGATACGCAGTATTTT. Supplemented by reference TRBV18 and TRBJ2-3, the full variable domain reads NAGVMQNPRHLVRRRGQEARLRCSPMKGHSHVYWYRQLPEEGLKFMVYLQKENIIDESGMPKERFSAEFPKEGPSILRIQQVVRGDSAAYFCASSGLPKPTDTQYFGPGTRLTVL.